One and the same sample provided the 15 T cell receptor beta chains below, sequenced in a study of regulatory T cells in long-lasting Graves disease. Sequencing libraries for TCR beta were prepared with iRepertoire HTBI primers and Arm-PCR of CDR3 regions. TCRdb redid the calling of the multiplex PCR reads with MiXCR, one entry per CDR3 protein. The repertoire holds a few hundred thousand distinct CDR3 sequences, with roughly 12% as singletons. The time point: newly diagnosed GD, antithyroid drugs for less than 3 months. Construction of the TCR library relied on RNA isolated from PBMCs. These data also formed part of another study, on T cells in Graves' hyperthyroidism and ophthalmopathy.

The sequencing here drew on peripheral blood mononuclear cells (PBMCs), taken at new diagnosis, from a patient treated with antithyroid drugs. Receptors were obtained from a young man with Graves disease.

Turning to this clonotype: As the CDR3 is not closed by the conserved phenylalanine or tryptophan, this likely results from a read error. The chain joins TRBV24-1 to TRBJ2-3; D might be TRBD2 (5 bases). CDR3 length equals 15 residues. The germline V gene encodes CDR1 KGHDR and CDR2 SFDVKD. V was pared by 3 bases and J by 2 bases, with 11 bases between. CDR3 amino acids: CATSDSRRTTDTQYS. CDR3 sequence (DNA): TGTGCCACCAGTGATAGCAGGAGGACCACAGATACGCAGTATTCT.

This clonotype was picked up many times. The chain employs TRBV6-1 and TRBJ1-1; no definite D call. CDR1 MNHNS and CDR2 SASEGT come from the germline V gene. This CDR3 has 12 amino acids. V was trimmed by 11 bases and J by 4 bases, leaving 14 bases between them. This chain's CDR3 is CASGERFTEAFF. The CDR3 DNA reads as TGTGCCTCCGGGGAGAGGTTCACTGAAGCTTTCTTT.

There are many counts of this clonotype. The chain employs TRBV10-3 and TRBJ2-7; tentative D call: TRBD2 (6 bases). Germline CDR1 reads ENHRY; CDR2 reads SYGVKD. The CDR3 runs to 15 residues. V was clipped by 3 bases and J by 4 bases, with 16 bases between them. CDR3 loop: CAISDPDGRGYEQYF. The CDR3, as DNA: TGTGCCATCAGTGATCCGGACGGACGGGGGTACGAGCAGTACTTC.

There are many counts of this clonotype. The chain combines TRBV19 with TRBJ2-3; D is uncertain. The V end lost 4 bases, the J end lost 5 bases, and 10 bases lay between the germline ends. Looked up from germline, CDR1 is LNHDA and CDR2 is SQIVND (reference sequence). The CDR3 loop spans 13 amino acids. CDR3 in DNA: TGTGCCAGTAGTAACCCGCCAATAGATACGCAGTATTTT. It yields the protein CASSNPPIDTQYF.

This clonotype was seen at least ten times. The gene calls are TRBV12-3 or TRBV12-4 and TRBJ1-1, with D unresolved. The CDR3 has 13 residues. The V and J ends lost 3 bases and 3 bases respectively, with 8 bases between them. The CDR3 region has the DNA TGTGCCAGCAGTTTTTCAGTACACACTGAAGCTTTCTTT. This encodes CASSFSVHTEAFF.

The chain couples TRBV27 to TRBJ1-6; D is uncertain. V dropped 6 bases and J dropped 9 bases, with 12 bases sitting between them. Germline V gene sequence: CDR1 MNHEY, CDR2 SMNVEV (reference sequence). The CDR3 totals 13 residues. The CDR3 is CASSPTRGSPLHF. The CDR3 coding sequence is TGTGCCAGCAGCCCTACACGCGGTTCACCCCTCCACTTT.

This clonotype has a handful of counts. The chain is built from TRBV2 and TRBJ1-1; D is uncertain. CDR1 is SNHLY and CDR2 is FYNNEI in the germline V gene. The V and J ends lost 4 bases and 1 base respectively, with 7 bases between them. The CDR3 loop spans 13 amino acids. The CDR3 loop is CASSVTPNTEAFF. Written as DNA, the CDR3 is TGTGCCAGCAGTGTGACACCGAACACTGAAGCTTTCTTT.

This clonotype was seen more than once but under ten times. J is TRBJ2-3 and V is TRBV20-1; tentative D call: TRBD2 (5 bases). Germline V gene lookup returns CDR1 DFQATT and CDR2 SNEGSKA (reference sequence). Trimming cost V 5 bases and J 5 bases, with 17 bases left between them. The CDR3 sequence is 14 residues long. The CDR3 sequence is CSAPPKGVKDTQYF. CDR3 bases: TGCAGTGCTCCACCCAAGGGAGTAAAAGATACGCAGTATTTT.

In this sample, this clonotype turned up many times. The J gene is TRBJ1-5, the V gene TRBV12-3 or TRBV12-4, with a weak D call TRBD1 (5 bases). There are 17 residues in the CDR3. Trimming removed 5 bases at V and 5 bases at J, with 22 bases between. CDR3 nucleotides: TGTGCCAGCAGTCCGGAGCCCAGGGTAATCCCGGATCAGCCCCAGCATTTT. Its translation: CASSPEPRVIPDQPQHF.

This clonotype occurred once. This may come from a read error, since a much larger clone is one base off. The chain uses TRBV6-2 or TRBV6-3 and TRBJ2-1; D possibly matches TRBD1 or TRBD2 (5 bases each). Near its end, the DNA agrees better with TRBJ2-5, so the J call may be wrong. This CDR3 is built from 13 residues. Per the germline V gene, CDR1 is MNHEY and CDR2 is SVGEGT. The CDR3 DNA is TGTGCCAGCAGTTACTGGGGGTTGGAGGCCCAGTACTTC. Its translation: CASSYWGLEAQYF.

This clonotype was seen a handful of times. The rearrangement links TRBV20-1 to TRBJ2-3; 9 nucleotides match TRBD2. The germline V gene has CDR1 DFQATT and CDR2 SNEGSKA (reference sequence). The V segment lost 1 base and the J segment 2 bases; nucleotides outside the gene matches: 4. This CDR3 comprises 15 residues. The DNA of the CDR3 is TGCAGTGCTAGAGGGGCTAGCGGGGTCACAGATACGCAGTATTTT. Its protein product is CSARGASGVTDTQYF.

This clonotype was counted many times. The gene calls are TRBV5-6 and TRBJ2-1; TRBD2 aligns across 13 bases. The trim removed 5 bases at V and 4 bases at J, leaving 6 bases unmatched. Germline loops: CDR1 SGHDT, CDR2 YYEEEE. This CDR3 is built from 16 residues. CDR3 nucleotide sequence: TGTGCCAGCAGTTCCTGGACTAGCGGGAGTTACAATGAGCAGTTCTTC. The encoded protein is CASSSWTSGSYNEQFF.

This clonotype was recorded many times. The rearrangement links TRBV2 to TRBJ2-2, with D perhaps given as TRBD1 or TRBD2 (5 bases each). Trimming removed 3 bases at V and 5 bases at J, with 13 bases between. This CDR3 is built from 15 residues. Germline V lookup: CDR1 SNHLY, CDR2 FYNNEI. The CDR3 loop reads CASSEGRVGTGELFF. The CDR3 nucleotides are TGTGCCAGCAGTGAGGGGCGGGTCGGGACCGGGGAGCTGTTTTTT.

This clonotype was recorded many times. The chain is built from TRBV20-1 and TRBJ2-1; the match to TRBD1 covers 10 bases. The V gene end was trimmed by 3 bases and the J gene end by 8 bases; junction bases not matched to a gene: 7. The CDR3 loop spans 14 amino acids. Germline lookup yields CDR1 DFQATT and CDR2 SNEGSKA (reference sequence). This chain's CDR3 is CSASKGQGTDEQFF. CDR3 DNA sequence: TGCAGTGCTAGCAAGGGACAGGGGACCGATGAGCAGTTCTTC.

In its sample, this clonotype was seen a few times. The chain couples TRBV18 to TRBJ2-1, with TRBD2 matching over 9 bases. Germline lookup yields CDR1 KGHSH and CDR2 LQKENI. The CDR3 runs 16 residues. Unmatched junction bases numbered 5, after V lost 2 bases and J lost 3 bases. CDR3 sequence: CASSPELAGLYNEQFF. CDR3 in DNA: TGTGCCAGCTCACCAGAGCTAGCGGGACTCTACAATGAGCAGTTCTTC.